The sequence of this TCR beta chain was determined in a study of identical twins. Trimming removed 4 bases from V and 6 bases from J; junction bases left unmatched: 5. Germline values: CDR1 KGHDR, CDR2 SFDVKD. The CDR3 is 13 amino acids. This clonotype was seen only a few times. Each CDR3 protein gets one entry after TCRdb re-called the 5' RACE reads with MiXCR. Among about 810,000 distinct CDR3 sequences listed, 12% were seen once. This same sample was also taken into another study, of yellow fever vaccine responses in identical twins.

The receptor's source is a young woman in good health. The chain is built from TRBV24-1 and TRBJ2-7; TRBD1 agrees at 7 bases. Sequenced input: PBMCs. CDR3 in DNA: TGTGCCACCAGTGACCGCAGGGGGATCGAGCAGTACTTC. Translation: CATSDRRGIEQYF.